A selection of T cell receptor beta chains follows, all from one sample in a study of monozygotic twins with inflammatory bowel disease. TCRdb re-called the 5' RACE reads; every CDR3 protein appears as one record, without DNA. The repertoire table contains 300,000 to 400,000 distinct CDR3 sequences. The source material was blood. These receptors were taken from a human donor with ulcerative colitis or Crohn's disease, or a healthy co-twin of an affected twin (not recorded which). CDR3s include the opening cysteine and the closing phenylalanine or tryptophan. Each record gives: V gene, J gene, CDR3 protein.

TRBV4-3	TRBJ2-7	CASSFGTGGETYEQYF
TRBV6-2/TRBV6-3	TRBJ1-5	CATKKGGSSQPQHF
TRBV4-1	TRBJ2-7	CASSLLGDSPVGEQYF
TRBV19	TRBJ2-1	CASSPDKPQVPQFF
TRBV7-2	TRBJ1-5	CASSGGQGAPNQPQHF
TRBV2	TRBJ2-1	CASRGASPNEQFF
TRBV4-3	TRBJ2-3	CASSQDSPGLVTDTQYF
TRBV14	TRBJ2-5	CASSQRTGGGETQYF
TRBV4-3	TRBJ2-5	CASSQDLLAELDETQYF
TRBV7-9	TRBJ2-5	CASSFTDQETQYF
TRBV9	TRBJ1-4	CASSPKGGDNEKLFF
TRBV28	TRBJ2-3	CATTVAGGPLDTQYF
TRBV18	TRBJ1-5	CASSDLRGNQPQHF
TRBV5-6	TRBJ1-6	CASSLSGRGWNSPLHF
TRBV7-6	TRBJ2-1	CASSLVIAGEQFF
TRBV5-5	TRBJ2-1	CASRTTGVVYNEQFF
TRBV4-1	TRBJ2-7	CASSLARGTSGGRNEQYF
TRBV6-6	TRBJ1-2	CASSARDGTYGYTF
TRBV14	TRBJ1-3	CASSQDSVGSGNTIYF
TRBV27	TRBJ1-6	CASRVWGSPLHF
TRBV5-1	TRBJ2-1	CASSSGAGNHEQFF
TRBV5-1	TRBJ2-1	CASSREAYNEQFF
TRBV4-1	TRBJ1-1	CASSQESQANTEAFF
TRBV5-1	TRBJ1-3	CASRTGSSSGNTIYF
TRBV6-2/TRBV6-3	TRBJ1-5	CASGPGRYSNQPQHF
TRBV3-1	TRBJ1-1	CASSALAGAFF
TRBV29-1	TRBJ1-5	CSVVLPGGLQPQHF
TRBV19	TRBJ2-1	CASSGGLGTGFF
TRBV9	TRBJ2-1	CASSVAWGLAGLNYNEQFF
TRBV12-3/TRBV12-4	TRBJ2-3	CASSLYPSLEAEGGDTQYF
TRBV20-1	TRBJ2-7	CSAREGLGGEQYF
TRBV20-1	TRBJ1-1	CSARWARALYTEAFF
TRBV6-5	TRBJ2-7	CASSHDRRSSYEQYF
TRBV6-1	TRBJ2-1	CASMDRDRARFEQFF
TRBV20-1	TRBJ2-1	CSASSRATSIYEQFF
TRBV4-1	TRBJ2-7	CASSHFWGTSAPYEQYF
TRBV4-3	TRBJ1-5	CASSQGTGYGNQPQHF
TRBV20-1	TRBJ1-1	CSARQGGTGLEAFF